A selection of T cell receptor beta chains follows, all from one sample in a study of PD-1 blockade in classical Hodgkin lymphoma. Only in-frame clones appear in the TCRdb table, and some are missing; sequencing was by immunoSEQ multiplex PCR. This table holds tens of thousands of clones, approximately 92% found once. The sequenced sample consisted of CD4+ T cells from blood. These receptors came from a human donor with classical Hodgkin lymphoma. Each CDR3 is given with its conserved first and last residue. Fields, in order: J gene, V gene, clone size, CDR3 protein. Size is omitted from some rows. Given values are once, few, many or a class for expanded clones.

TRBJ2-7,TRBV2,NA,CASSTRQTYSYEQYF
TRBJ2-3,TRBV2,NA,CASRETSFGGTDTQYF
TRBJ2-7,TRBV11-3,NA,CASSYSTGSYEQYF
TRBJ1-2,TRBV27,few,CASSFGFNYGYTF
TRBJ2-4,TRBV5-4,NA,CASSFLRQGQKNIQYF
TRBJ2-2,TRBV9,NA,CASSVASTGELFF
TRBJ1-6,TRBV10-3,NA,CAISVDSNSPLHF
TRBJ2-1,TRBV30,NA,CAWSPSYNEQFF
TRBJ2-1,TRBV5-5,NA,CASSLGPLTSGRLYNEQFF
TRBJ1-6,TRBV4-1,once,CASSQIVYLSPLHF
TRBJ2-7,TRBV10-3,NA,CATGQGASLPTYEQYF
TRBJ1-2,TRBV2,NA,CASSLDQRRGGYTF
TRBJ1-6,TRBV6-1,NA,CASSVGQGHSPLHF
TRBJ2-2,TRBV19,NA,CASSIGLANTGELFF
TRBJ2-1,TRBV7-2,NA,CASSSFLSPAGVYNEQFF